These 10 T cell receptor beta chains were all obtained from the same sample, sequenced in a study of cytomegalovirus exposure and HLA in healthy donors. With 60 Vbeta and 13 Jbeta primers, the PCR was carried out. The method was immunoSEQ multiplex PCR; TCRdb's version includes in-frame clones alone and lacks a portion of them. The sample carries roughly 130,000 clones, 82% recorded once. Sequencing was performed on PBMCs. All receptors derive from a boy between 10 and 17 years old in good health and CMV-seronegative.

This clone has only one observation. This rearrangement joins TRBV6-5 to TRBJ2-2; TRBD2 aligns across 9 bases. With 4 bases clipped from V and 4 bases from J, the junction kept 7 bases outside the gene matches. Germline CDR1 reads MNHEY; CDR2 reads SVGAGI. The CDR3 totals 16 residues. The CDR3 nucleotides are TGTGCCAGCAGTTCGCCTAGCGGGGACGGCACCGGGGAGCTGTTTTTT. This sequence encodes CASSSPSGDGTGELFF.

The chain couples TRBV5-1 to TRBJ2-5; a possible D gene is TRBD2 (5 bases). The germline V gene has CDR1 SGHRS and CDR2 YFSETQ. Trimming took off 4 bases at V and 0 bases at J, with 7 bases between the two ends. The CDR3 contains 13 residues. CDR3 nucleotide sequence: TGCGCCAGCAGCCTGGACTACCAAGAGACCCAGTACTTC. The encoded protein is CASSLDYQETQYF.

This clone was found once. The chain uses TRBV4-3 and TRBJ2-1; TRBD2 matches 11 bases. V lost 4 bases and J lost 1; bases outside the gene matches: 3. This CDR3 is 16 amino acids long. CDR1 and CDR2 (germline): LGHNA, YSLEER. CDR3 residues: CASSPLAGESYNEQFF. In DNA form, the CDR3 reads TGCGCCAGCAGCCCACTAGCGGGAGAGTCCTACAATGAGCAGTTCTTC.

This clone is a singleton in its sample. The chain uses TRBV4-1 and TRBJ1-5; 7 bases align to TRBD1. There are 15 residues in the CDR3. The germline V gene encodes CDR1 MGHRA and CDR2 YSYEKL. V shed 0 bases, J shed 5 bases, and the junction held 4 bases outside the gene matches. CDR3 residues: CASSQDGQGDQPQHF. CDR3 DNA: TGCGCCAGCAGCCAAGATGGTCAGGGGGATCAGCCCCAGCATTTT.

This chain connects TRBV6-1 to TRBJ2-1; 7 nucleotides line up with TRBD1. In germline, CDR1 is MNHNS, CDR2 SASEGT. The CDR3 loop spans 13 amino acids. Unmatched junction bases numbered 11, after V lost 8 bases and J lost 10 bases. Here the CDR3 reads CASDQTGTGEQFF. The CDR3 DNA sequence: TGTGCCAGCGACCAGACAGGGACCGGGGAGCAGTTCTTC.

The chain carries TRBV14 and TRBJ2-1, with 7 bases that match TRBD1. This CDR3 region has 16 residues. The V and J ends lost 4 bases and 1 base, in that order; junction bases with no gene match: 7. Germline loops: CDR1 SGHDN, CDR2 FVKESK. CDR3: CASSLETGYSYNEQFF. The CDR3 bases are TGTGCCAGCAGCCTTGAGACAGGGTATTCCTACAATGAGCAGTTCTTC.

The rearrangement uses TRBV6-6 and TRBJ2-3; D may be TRBD1 (5 bases). V lost 0 bases to trimming and J lost 2 bases, with 9 bases between them. This CDR3 spans 15 amino acids. Looked up from germline, CDR1 is MNHNY and CDR2 is SVGAGI (reference sequence). Here the CDR3 DNA reads TGTGCCAGCAGTTACTCCGACAGCCCCACAGATACGCAGTATTTT. Protein sequence: CASSYSDSPTDTQYF.

The CDR3 spells CASSDLGLAGQDTQYF. The CDR3, as DNA: TGCGCCAGCAGTGACTTAGGACTAGCGGGACAAGATACGCAGTATTTT. The chain couples TRBV10-2 to TRBJ2-3, with TRBD2 matching over 12 bases. After removal of 3 bases from V and 5 bases from J, the junction contained 6 bases not matched to a gene. From germline, CDR1 is WSHSY and CDR2 SAAADI. The CDR3 covers 16 residues.

The rearrangement uses TRBV5-1 and TRBJ2-7, with 9 positions matching TRBD1. V lost 0 bases, J lost 2 bases, and 6 bases stayed unmatched. The germline CDR1 and CDR2 sequences are SGHRS and YFSETQ. The CDR3 sequence is 16 residues long. This CDR3 reads CASSLAGGQGTYEQYF. CDR3 bases: TGCGCCAGCAGCTTGGCCGGGGGACAGGGCACCTACGAGCAGTACTTC. The full variable domain, rest sourced from reference TRBV5-1 and TRBJ2-7, is KAGVTQTPRYLIKTRGQQVTLSCSPISGHRSVSWYQQTPGQGLQFLFEYFSETQRNKGNFPGRFSGRQFSNSRSEMNVSTLELGDSALYLCASSLAGGQGTYEQYFGPGTRLTVT.

This clone was seen once. The V gene is TRBV29-1, the J gene TRBJ1-2, with 8 bases identical to TRBD1. CDR3 length: 12 amino acids. V lost 6 bases and J lost 4; bases outside the gene matches: 4. Germline CDR1 SQVTM, CDR2 ANQGSEA. CDR3 loop: CSVWTGLYGYTF. The CDR3 bases are TGCAGCGTATGGACAGGGCTCTATGGCTACACCTTC.